One sample yielded the 8 T cell receptor beta chains listed below, sequenced in a study of human T cells and chemical hapten exposure. This sample's time point: patch test 1, 2 weeks after DPC sensitization. Treatment of the sample: therapeutic diphenylcyclopropenone sensitization with weekly scalp DPC. TCRdb re-called the RACE reads through MiXCR, storing one row per CDR3 protein. The table records around 380,000 distinct CDR3 sequences, approximately 5% of them present only once. The sequencing here drew on whole blood, taken in connection with sensitization to the hapten diphenylcyclopropenone (DPC). These receptors all stem from a woman in her forties or fifties with alopecia areata. Some clones in this sample may be carry-over from other donors' samples.

The gene calls are TRBV10-3 and TRBJ2-2, with TRBD1 matching 9 bases. The CDR3 spans 16 residues. Germline V gives CDR1 ENHRY, CDR2 SYGVKD. The junction had 15 bases not matched to a gene; V was cut back by 10 bases and J by 6 bases. The CDR3 nucleotides read TGTGCCACCTCTATCCCCACAGGGGGCAGGTCCGGGGAGCTGTTTTTT. This encodes CATSIPTGGRSGELFF.

This clonotype was counted many times. This chain links TRBV5-1 with TRBJ1-1; D unresolved. CDR3 size: 14 residues. Trimming took off 4 bases at V and 1 base at J, with 11 bases between the two ends. Germline V gene sequence: CDR1 SGHRS, CDR2 YFSETQ. For the CDR3, the DNA is TGCGCCAGCAGCCCCTTCGTCGAGAACACTGAAGCTTTCTTT. Translating it yields CASSPFVENTEAFF. The whole variable domain, remainder taken from reference TRBV5-1 and TRBJ1-1, is KAGVTQTPRYLIKTRGQQVTLSCSPISGHRSVSWYQQTPGQGLQFLFEYFSETQRNKGNFPGRFSGRQFSNSRSEMNVSTLELGDSALYLCASSPFVENTEAFFGQGTRLTVV.

This chain links TRBV20-1 with TRBJ1-2, with 7 positions matching TRBD1. With V trimmed by 3 bases and J by 4 bases, 11 bases remained unmatched. Germline V gene lookup returns CDR1 DFQATT and CDR2 SNEGSKA (reference sequence). The CDR3 sequence is 15 residues long. CDR3 bases: TGCAGTGCTAGGGCCGAGGCAGGGGGTGTCTATGGCTACACCTTC. Translated: CSARAEAGGVYGYTF.

This clonotype was counted only a few times. The J gene is TRBJ1-3, the V gene TRBV11-2; D is possibly TRBD1 (6 bases). Trimming took 3 bases from V and 0 from J, leaving 15 bases between them. CDR3 length: 17 amino acids. Germline V gives CDR1 SGHAT, CDR2 FQNNGV. The CDR3 DNA reads as TGTGCCAGCAGCTTCCAGGCAGGGGCGAGCTCTGGAAACACCATATATTTT. It specifies CASSFQAGASSGNTIYF.

This clonotype was picked up many times. The V call is TRBV20-1, the J call TRBJ1-4, with TRBD1 identical over 7 bases. Germline CDR1 is DFQATT and CDR2 is SNEGSKA (reference sequence). This CDR3 is 13 amino acids long. V shed 0 bases, J shed 7 bases, and the junction held 2 bases outside the gene matches. The CDR3 region is CSARDRGSEKLFF. CDR3 DNA: TGCAGTGCTAGAGACAGGGGGAGTGAAAAACTGTTTTTT.

This clonotype came up many times. The chain carries TRBV7-9 and TRBJ2-7; 8 bases align to TRBD1. The CDR3 length is 15 residues. Germline V gives CDR1 SEHNR, CDR2 FQNEAQ (reference sequence). Trimming cost V 1 base and J 5 bases; bases outside gene matches: 7. CDR3 region: CASSLVRGQGDEQYF. As DNA, the CDR3 is TGTGCCAGCAGCTTAGTGCGAGGACAGGGAGACGAGCAGTACTTC.

V usage is TRBV7-9 and J usage is TRBJ2-1; D ambiguous. The CDR3 sequence is 13 residues long. The V end lost 1 base, the J end lost 10 bases, and 11 bases lay between the germline ends. Germline V gives CDR1 SEHNR, CDR2 FQNEAQ (reference sequence). The CDR3 bases are TGTGCCAGCAGCTTAGTGAACGGGTGGGAGCAGTTCTTC. Encoded protein: CASSLVNGWEQFF.

V and J are TRBV30 and TRBJ2-7; no clear D. Germline V gene lookup returns CDR1 GTSNPN and CDR2 SVGIG (reference sequence). CDR3 length: 14 amino acids. V shed 0 bases and J shed 7 bases, with 16 bases lying between them. For the CDR3, the DNA is TGTGCCTGGAGTGTAACTTCGTCTCGCTTGGAGCAGTACTTC. Translated, it gives CAWSVTSSRLEQYF.